This paragraph covers one TCR beta chain sequence. The sample comes from a study of blood T cell repertoires in COVID-19. Study-level background: Samples of COVID-19 (acute and convalescent) were obtained from the United States, Italy and Spain. Sample material is recorded as cDNA or gDNA derived from T cells, B-cell-depleted T cells, or PBMCs.

This CDR3 is built from 15 residues. Germline V gene sequence: CDR1 MGHDK, CDR2 SYGVNS. V dropped 0 bases and J dropped 5 bases, with 10 bases sitting between them. In the authors' methods: Counts of nucleated cells, estimated from reference gene primer amplification, were obtained. The method was immunoSEQ multiplex PCR; TCRdb's version includes in-frame clones alone and lacks a portion of them. V, J and clone size are taken as reported in that table, and D and trimming were inferred from the DNA itself. The repertoire includes about 260,000 clones, about nine tenths of them detected once, and 3.7% sits in the top ten.

Sequencing input: peripheral blood. This sequence originates from a woman between 40 and 50 years old with acute or convalescent COVID-19. V gene TRBV25-1 combines with J gene TRBJ1-4; TRBD1 is a possible D gene (5 bases). CDR3 amino acids: CASSEYGTGNEKLFF. CDR3 in DNA: TGTGCCAGCAGTGAATACGGAACAGGCAATGAAAAACTGTTTTTT. Using reference TRBV25-1 and TRBJ1-4 for the parts outside the CDR3, the full variable domain is EADIYQTPRYLVIGTGKKITLECSQTMGHDKMYWYQQDPGMELHLIHYSYGVNSTEKGDLSSESTVSRIRTEHFPLTLESARPSHTSQYLCASSEYGTGNEKLFFGSGTQLSVL.